Listed below are T cell receptor beta chains from one sample, sequenced in a study of cytotoxic CD8 clonotypes in ibrutinib-treated CLL. Clones were read by immunoSEQ multiplex PCR, and TCRdb kept only the in-frame ones, dropping some. The table includes 150,000 to 250,000 clones, approximately 72% detected once. The sequences come from PBMCs, collected after 24 months of ibrutinib treatment. The receptors shown here come from a human donor with chronic lymphocytic leukemia. CDR3s include the opening cysteine and the closing phenylalanine or tryptophan. The D gene is left open where the match is weak. Only part of the rows carry a size: once, few, many, or a class if the clone is expanded.

TRBV27	TRBJ2-7	NA	NA	CASSSLMGKYEQYF	TGTGCCAGCAGTTCCCTAATGGGGAAGTACGAGCAGTACTTC
TRBV2	TRBJ2-1	NA	TRBD2	CASSMGLATYNEQFF	TGTGCCAGCAGCATGGGACTAGCGACCTACAATGAGCAGTTCTTC
TRBV7-2	TRBJ2-7	NA	TRBD2	CASSQPLAGFEQYF	TGTGCCAGCAGCCAGCCTCTAGCGGGATTCGAGCAGTACTTC
TRBV7-9	TRBJ2-7	NA	NA	CASSSGETYEQYF	TGTGCCAGCAGCTCCGGGGAGACCTACGAGCAGTACTTC
TRBV6-5	TRBJ1-5	NA	NA	CASSGQHSNQPQHF	TGTGCCAGCAGTGGACAGCATAGCAATCAGCCCCAGCATTTT
TRBV15	TRBJ2-7	NA	NA	CATSSAQGAPGAYEQYF	TGTGCCACCAGCTCGGCGCAGGGAGCCCCCGGGGCCTACGAGCAGTACTTC
TRBV6-5	TRBJ2-5	NA	NA	CASSQTQQGSTLYF	TGTGCCAGCAGTCAGACGCAACAGGGCAGTACCCTGTACTTC
TRBV7-2	TRBJ2-7	few	NA	CASSLRGSRYEQYF	TGTGCCAGCAGCTTACGTGGGAGTAGGTACGAGCAGTACTTC
TRBV5-4	TRBJ2-1	once	TRBD2	CASSLAGGTNEQFF	TGTGCCAGCAGCTTGGCGGGAGGAACCAATGAGCAGTTCTTC
TRBV21-1	TRBJ2-2	NA	NA	CASSNGGQIYTGELFF	TGTGCCAGCAGCAACGGTGGGCAGATCTACACCGGGGAGCTGTTTTTT
TRBV5-1	TRBJ2-1	NA	TRBD2	CASSFRTSGTNNEQFF	TGCGCCAGCAGCTTCCGTACTAGCGGGACAAACAATGAGCAGTTCTTC
TRBV9	TRBJ2-1	NA	NA	CASSVAGGAVNEQFF	TGTGCCAGCAGCGTAGCTGGCGGGGCTGTGAATGAGCAGTTCTTC
TRBV5-1	TRBJ2-5	NA	NA	CASSSGGQGGQETQYF	TGCGCCAGCAGCTCGGGAGGACAGGGCGGGCAAGAGACCCAGTACTTC
TRBV7-2	TRBJ2-1	once	TRBD2	CASSLEPLLAGAYNEQFF	TGTGCCAGCAGCTTAGAGCCCCTGCTAGCGGGGGCCTACAATGAGCAGTTCTTC
TRBV5-6	TRBJ2-7	NA	NA	CASSPVGPYEQYF	TGTGCCAGCAGCCCGGTCGGGCCCTACGAGCAGTACTTC
TRBV5-1	TRBJ1-2	NA	NA	CASSLVGTDHNYGYTF	TGCGCCAGCAGCTTGGTAGGGACTGACCATAACTATGGCTACACCTTC
TRBV30	TRBJ1-3	NA	NA	CAWASFRDPPGNTIYF	TGTGCCTGGGCCTCATTCCGGGACCCCCCTGGAAACACCATATATTTT
TRBV28	TRBJ2-7	NA	TRBD1	CASNKPSGQGYEQYF	TGTGCCAGCAACAAACCCTCGGGACAGGGATACGAGCAGTACTTC
TRBV7-3	TRBJ2-3	NA	NA	CASSLTDSWSTDTQYF	TGTGCCAGCAGCTTAACGGACAGTTGGTCCACAGATACGCAGTATTTT
TRBV6-4	TRBJ2-1	NA	TRBD2	CASSVSGGLYNEQFF	TGTGCCAGCAGTGTGTCGGGAGGTTTGTACAATGAGCAGTTCTTC
TRBV28	TRBJ2-7	NA	NA	CASTPLVGFYEQYF	TGTGCCAGCACACCCCTGGTAGGGTTCTACGAGCAGTACTTC
TRBV14	TRBJ2-7	NA	TRBD2	CASSYRTSGKSEQYF	TGTGCCAGCAGCTACCGGACTAGCGGGAAGAGCGAGCAGTACTTC
TRBV27	TRBJ2-5	NA	TRBD1	CASSMDRRETQYF	TGTGCCAGCAGCATGGACAGGCGGGAGACCCAGTACTTC
TRBV19	TRBJ1-2	few	TRBD1	CASSTGTGGAGAGYTF	TGTGCCAGTAGTACCGGGACAGGGGGCGCAGGGGCCGGCTACACCTTC
TRBV7-2	TRBJ2-7	NA	NA	CASSLGGDLSYEQYF	TGTGCCAGCAGCTTAGGGGGAGACCTCTCCTACGAGCAGTACTTC
TRBV6-1	TRBJ1-1	NA	NA	CASSAGTGSTEAFF	TGTGCCAGCAGCGCCGGGACCGGGAGCACTGAAGCTTTCTTT